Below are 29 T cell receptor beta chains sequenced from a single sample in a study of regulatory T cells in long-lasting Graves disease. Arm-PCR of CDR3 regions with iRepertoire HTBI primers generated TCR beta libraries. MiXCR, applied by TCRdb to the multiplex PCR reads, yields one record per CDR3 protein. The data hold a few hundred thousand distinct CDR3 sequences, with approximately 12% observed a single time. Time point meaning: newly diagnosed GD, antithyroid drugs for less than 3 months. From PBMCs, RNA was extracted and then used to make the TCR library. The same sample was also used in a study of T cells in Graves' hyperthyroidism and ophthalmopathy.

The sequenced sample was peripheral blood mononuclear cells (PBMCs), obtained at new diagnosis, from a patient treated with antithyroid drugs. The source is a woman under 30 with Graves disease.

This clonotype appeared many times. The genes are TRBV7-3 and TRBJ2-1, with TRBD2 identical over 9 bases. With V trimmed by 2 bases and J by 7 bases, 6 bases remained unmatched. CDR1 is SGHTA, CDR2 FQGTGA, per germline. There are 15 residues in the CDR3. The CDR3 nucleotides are TGTGCCAGCAGCTTAGGGTCTAGCGGGATGAATGAGCAGTTCTTC. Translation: CASSLGSSGMNEQFF.

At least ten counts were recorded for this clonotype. CDR3 amino acids: CASSFGTDGNSPLHF. The CDR3 coding sequence is TGTGCCAGCAGTTTTGGGACGGACGGGAATTCACCCCTCCACTTT. The rearrangement uses TRBV27 and TRBJ1-6; D may be TRBD1 (5 bases). CDR3 length: 15 amino acids. CDR1 is MNHEY and CDR2 is SMNVEV in the germline V gene (reference sequence). V dropped 3 bases and J dropped 7 bases, with 13 bases sitting between them.

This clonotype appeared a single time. The CDR3 loop reads CASSPGRNYEQYF. The CDR3 coding sequence is TGTGCCAGCAGTCCCGGACGCAACTACGAGCAGTACTTC. The chain has TRBV12-3 or TRBV12-4 and TRBJ2-7; the D is unclear. V lost 5 bases and J lost 3, with 11 bases in between. The CDR3 totals 13 residues.

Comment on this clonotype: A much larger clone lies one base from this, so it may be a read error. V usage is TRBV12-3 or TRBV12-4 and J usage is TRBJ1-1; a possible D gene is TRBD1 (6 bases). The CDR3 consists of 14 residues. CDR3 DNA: TGTGCCAGCAGTAAGGACCTTAGGGGGACTGAAGCTTCCTTT. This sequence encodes CASSKDLRGTEASF.

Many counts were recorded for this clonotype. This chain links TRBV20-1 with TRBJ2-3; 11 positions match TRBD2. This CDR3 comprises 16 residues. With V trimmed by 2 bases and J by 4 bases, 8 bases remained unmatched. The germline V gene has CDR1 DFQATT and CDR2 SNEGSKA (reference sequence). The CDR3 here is CSARPYSGGDADTQYF. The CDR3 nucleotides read TGCAGTGCTAGACCCTATAGCGGGGGGGATGCAGATACGCAGTATTTT.

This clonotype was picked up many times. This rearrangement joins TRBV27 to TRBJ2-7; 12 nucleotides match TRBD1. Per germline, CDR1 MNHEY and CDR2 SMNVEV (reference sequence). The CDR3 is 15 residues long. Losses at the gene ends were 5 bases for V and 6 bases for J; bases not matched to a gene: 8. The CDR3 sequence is CASSRTGTGGGEQYF. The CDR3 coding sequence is TGTGCCAGCAGTCGTACCGGGACAGGGGGCGGCGAGCAGTACTTC.

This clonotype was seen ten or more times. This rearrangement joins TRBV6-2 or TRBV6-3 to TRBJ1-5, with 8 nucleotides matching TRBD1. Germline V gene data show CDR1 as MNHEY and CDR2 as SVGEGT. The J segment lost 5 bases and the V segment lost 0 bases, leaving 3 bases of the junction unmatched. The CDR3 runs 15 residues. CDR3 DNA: TGTGCCAGCAGTTACTCGATGACAGGGGATCAGCCCCAGCATTTT. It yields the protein CASSYSMTGDQPQHF.

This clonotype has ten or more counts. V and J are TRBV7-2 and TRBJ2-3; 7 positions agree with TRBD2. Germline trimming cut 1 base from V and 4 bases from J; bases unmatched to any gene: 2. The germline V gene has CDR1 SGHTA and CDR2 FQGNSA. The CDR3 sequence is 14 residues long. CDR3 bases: TGTGCCAGCAGCTTAGTCACTAGCGCAGATACGCAGTATTTT. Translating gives CASSLVTSADTQYF.

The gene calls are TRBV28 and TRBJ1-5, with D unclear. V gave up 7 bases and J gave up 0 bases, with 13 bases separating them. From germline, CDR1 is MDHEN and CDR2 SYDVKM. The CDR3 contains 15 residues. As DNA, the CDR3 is TGTGCCAGCATAGGAGGGTACAATAGCAATCAGCCCCAGCATTTT. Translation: CASIGGYNSNQPQHF.

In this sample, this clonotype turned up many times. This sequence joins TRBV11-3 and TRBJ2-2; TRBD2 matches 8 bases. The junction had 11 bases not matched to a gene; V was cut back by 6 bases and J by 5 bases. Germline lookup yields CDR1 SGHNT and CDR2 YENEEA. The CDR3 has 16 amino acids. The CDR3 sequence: CASRSHAGGLTGELFF. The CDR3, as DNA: TGTGCCAGCAGATCCCATGCGGGGGGTCTGACCGGGGAGCTGTTTTTT.

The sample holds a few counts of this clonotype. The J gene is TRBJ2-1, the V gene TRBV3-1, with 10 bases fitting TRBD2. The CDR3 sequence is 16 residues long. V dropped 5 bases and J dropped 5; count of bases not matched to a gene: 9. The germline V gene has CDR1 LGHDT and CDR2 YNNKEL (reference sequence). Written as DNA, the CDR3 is TGTGCCAGCAGCGAACGACTAGCGGGCCCGAACAATGAGCAGTTCTTC. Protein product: CASSERLAGPNNEQFF.

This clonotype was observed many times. The CDR3 nucleotides are TGCAGTGCTAGAGATTACGGGAGAGGTAAAACCTACGAGCAGTACTTC. It translates to CSARDYGRGKTYEQYF. The chain carries TRBV20-1 and TRBJ2-7; D perhaps matches TRBD2 (6 bases). Germline-derived CDR1 and CDR2 are DFQATT and SNEGSKA (reference sequence). V dropped 0 bases and J dropped 2 bases, with 17 bases sitting between them. This CDR3 contains 16 residues.

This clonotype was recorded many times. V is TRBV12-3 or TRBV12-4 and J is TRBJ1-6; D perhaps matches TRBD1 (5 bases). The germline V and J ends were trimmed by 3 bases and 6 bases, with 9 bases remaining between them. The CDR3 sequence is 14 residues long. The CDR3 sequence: CASSFGAVNSPLHF. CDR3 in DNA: TGTGCCAGCAGTTTTGGGGCAGTTAATTCACCCCTCCACTTT.

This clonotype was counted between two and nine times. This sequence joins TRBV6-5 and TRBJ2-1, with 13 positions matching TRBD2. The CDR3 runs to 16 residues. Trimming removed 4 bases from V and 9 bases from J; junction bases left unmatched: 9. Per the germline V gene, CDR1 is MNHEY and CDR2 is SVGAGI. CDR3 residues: CASSFRTSGSLGEQFF. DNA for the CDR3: TGTGCCAGCAGTTTTAGGACTAGCGGGAGCTTAGGTGAGCAGTTCTTC.

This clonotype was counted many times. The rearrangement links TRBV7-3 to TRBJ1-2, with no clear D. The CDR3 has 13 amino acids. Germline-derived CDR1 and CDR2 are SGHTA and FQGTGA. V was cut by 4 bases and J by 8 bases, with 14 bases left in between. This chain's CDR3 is CASSWTPSGGYTF. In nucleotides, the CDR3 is TGTGCCAGCAGCTGGACCCCATCGGGCGGCTACACCTTC. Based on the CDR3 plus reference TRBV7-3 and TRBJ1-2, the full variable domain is GAGVSQTPSNKVTEKGKYVELRCDPISGHTALYWYRQSLGQGPEFLIYFQGTGAADDSGLPNDRFFAVRPEGSVSTLKIQRTERGDSAVYLCASSWTPSGGYTFGSGTRLTVV.

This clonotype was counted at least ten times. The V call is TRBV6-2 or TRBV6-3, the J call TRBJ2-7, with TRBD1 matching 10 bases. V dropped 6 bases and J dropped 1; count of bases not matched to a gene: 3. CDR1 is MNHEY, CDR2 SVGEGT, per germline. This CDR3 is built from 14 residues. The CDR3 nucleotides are TGTGCCAGCAGAACGGGACAGGGGTCCTACGAGCAGTACTTC. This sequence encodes CASRTGQGSYEQYF.

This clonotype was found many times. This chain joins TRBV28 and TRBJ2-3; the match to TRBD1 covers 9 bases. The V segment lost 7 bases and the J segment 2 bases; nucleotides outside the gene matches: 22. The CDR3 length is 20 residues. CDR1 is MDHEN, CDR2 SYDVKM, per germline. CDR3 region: CASTTPKGDRERGATDTQYF. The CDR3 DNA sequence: TGTGCCAGCACTACCCCTAAGGGGGACAGGGAGAGGGGGGCCACAGATACGCAGTATTTT.

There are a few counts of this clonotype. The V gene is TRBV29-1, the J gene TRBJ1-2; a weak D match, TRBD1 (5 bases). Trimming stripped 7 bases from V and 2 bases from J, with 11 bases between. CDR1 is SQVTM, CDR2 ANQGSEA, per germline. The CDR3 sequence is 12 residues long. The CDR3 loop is CSAGEENYGYTF. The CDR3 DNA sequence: TGCAGCGCGGGGGAGGAAAACTATGGCTACACCTTC. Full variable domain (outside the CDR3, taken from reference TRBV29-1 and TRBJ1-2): SAVISQKPSRDICQRGTSLTIQCQVDSQVTMMFWYRQQPGQSLTLIATANQGSEATYESGFVIDKFPISRPNLTFSTLTVSNMSPEDSSIYLCSAGEENYGYTFGSGTRLTVV.

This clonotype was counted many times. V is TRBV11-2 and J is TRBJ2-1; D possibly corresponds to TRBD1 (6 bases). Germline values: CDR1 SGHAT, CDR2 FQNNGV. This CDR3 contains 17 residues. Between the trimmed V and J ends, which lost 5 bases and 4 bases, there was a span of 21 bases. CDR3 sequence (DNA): TGTGCCAGCAGCCGTACGACTCCAGGGGATCGGTACAATGAGCAGTTCTTC. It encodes CASSRTTPGDRYNEQFF.

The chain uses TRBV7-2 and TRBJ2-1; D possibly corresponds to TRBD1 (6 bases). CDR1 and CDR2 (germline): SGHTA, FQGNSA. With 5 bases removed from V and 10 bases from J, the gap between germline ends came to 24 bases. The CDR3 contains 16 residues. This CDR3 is CASSPGDTPLRWEQFF. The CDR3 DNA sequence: TGTGCCAGCAGCCCCGGGGACACGCCCCTGCGGTGGGAGCAGTTCTTC.

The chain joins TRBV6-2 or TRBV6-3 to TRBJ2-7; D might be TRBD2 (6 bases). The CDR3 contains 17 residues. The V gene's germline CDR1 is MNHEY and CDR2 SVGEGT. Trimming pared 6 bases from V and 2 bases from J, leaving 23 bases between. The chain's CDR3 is CASRMRLKDGRTYEQYF. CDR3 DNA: TGTGCCAGCAGAATGCGACTGAAGGATGGGAGGACCTACGAGCAGTACTTC.

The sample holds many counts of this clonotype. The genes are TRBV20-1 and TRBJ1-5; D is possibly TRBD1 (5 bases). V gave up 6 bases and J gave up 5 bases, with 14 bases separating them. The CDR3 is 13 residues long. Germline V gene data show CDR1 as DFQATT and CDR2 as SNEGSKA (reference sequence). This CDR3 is CSAHSGIHQPQHF. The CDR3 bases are TGCAGTGCACACTCAGGGATACATCAGCCCCAGCATTTT.

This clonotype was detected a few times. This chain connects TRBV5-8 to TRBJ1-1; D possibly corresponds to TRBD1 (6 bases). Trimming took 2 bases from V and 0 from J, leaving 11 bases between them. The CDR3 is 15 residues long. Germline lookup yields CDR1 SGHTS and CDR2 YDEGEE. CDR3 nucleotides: TGTGCCAGCAGCTTTTGGGCAGGGGTGAACACTGAAGCTTTCTTT. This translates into CASSFWAGVNTEAFF.

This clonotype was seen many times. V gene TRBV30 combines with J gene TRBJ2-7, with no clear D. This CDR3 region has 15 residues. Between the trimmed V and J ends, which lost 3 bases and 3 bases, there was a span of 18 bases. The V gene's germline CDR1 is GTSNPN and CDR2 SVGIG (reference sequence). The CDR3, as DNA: TGTGCCTGGAGGGACGGCTCAGCAACGATCTACGAGCAGTACTTC. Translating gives CAWRDGSATIYEQYF.

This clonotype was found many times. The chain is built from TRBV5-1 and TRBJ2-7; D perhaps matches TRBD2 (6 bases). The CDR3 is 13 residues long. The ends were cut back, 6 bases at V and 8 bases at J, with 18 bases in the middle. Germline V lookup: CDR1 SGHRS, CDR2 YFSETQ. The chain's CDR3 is CASTILPGGQQYF. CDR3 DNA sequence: TGCGCCAGCACCATCCTCCCCGGGGGACAGCAGTACTTC.

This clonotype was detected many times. CDR3 coding DNA: TGTGCCATCAGTGATCGGGGGCAAACTAATGAAAAACTGTTTTTT. This gives the protein CAISDRGQTNEKLFF. V and J are TRBV10-3 and TRBJ1-4; a possible D gene is TRBD1 (6 bases). The V and J ends lost 3 bases and 1 base respectively, with 9 bases between them. Germline lookup yields CDR1 ENHRY and CDR2 SYGVKD. The CDR3 loop spans 15 amino acids.

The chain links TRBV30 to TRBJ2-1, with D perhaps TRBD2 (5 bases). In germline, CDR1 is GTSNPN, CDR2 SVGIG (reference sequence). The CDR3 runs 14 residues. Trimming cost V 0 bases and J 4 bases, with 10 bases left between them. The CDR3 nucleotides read TGTGCCTGGAGTGTAGCGGCCAGTTACAATGAGCAGTTCTTC. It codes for CAWSVAASYNEQFF. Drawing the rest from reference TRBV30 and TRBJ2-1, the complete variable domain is SQTIHQWPATLVQPVGSPLSLECTVEGTSNPNLYWYRQAAGRGLQLLFYSVGIGQISSEVPQNLSASRPQDRQFILSSKKLLLSDSGFYLCAWSVAASYNEQFFGPGTRLTVL.

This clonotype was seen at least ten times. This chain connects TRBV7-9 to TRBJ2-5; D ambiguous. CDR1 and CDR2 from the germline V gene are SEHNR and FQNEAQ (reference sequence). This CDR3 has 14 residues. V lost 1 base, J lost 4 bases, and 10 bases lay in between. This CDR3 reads CASSLVLEGETQYF. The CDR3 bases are TGTGCCAGCAGCTTAGTTCTCGAAGGAGAGACCCAGTACTTC.

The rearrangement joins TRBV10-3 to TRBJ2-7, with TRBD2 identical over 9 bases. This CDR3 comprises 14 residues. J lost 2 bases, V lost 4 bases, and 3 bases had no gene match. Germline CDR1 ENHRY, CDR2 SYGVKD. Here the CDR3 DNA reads TGTGCCATCAGTGGACTAGCGGAAACCTACGAGCAGTACTTC. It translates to CAISGLAETYEQYF.